This T cell receptor (beta chain) was observed in a study of T cell changes during pregnancy in multiple sclerosis. This clone came up once. Libraries were prepared by immunoSEQ multiplex PCR; TCRdb keeps only in-frame clonotypes and omits some of them. The table has some 81,000 clones, about 92% seen once; the top ten hold approximately 2.8%. V was clipped by 6 bases and J by 4 bases; unmatched bases: 6. The CDR3 sequence is 15 residues long. Looked up from germline, CDR1 is MNHNS and CDR2 is SASEGT. The sequence derives from a female donor in good health, enrolled as a control in a pregnancy study. Here the sequenced sample was peripheral blood, taken after pregnancy. The rearrangement joins TRBV6-1 to TRBJ1-5; the match to TRBD1 covers 10 bases. For the CDR3, the DNA is TGTGCCAGCAGGCGACAGGGGGCCCGGAATCAGCCCCAGCATTTT. It encodes CASRRQGARNQPQHF.